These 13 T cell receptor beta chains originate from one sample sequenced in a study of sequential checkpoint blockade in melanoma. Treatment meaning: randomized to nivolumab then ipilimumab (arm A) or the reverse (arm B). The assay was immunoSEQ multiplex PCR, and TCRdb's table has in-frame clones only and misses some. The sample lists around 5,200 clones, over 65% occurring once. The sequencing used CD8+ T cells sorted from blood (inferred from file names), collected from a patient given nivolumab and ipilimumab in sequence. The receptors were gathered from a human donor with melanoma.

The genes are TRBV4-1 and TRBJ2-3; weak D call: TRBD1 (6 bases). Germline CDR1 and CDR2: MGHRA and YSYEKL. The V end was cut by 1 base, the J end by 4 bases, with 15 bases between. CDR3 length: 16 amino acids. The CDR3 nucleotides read TGCGCCAGCAGCCAAGCCAGGTCTAGGGGGTCAGATACGCAGTATTTT. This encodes CASSQARSRGSDTQYF.

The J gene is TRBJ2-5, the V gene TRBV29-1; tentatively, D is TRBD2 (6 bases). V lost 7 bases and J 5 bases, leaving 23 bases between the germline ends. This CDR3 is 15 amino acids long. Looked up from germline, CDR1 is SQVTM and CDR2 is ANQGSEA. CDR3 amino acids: CSAIGVAAGGETQYF. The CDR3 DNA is TGCAGCGCCATCGGGGTAGCGGCTGGAGGGGAGACCCAGTACTTC.

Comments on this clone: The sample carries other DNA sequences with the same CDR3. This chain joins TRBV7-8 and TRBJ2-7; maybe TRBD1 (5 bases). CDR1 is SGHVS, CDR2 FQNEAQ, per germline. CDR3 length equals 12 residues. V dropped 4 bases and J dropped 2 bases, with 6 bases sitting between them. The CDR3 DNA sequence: TGTGCCAGCAGCTCAGGGACCTACGAGCAGTACTTC. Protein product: CASSSGTYEQYF.

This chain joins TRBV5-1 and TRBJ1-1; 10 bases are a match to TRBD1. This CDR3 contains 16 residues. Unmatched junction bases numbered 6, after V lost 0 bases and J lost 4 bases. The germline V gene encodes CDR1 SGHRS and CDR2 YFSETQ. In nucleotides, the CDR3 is TGCGCCAGCAGCTTGGGGGGGACAGGGGTGAGCACTGAAGCTTTCTTT. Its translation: CASSLGGTGVSTEAFF.

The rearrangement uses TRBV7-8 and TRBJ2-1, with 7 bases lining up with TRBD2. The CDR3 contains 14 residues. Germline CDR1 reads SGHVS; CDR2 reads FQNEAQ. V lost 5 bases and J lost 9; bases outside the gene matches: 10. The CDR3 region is CASSSWGGIGEQFF. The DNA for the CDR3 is TGTGCCAGCAGCAGCTGGGGGGGAATAGGTGAGCAGTTCTTC.

The chain's CDR3 is CASSSSGLYPYEQYF. The CDR3 DNA sequence: TGTGCCAGCAGTTCCTCGGGACTATACCCCTACGAGCAGTACTTC. V usage is TRBV7-6 and J usage is TRBJ2-7; 7 bases line up with TRBD2. Trimming took 6 bases from V and 2 from J; bases not matched to a gene: 10. The CDR3 consists of 15 residues. The germline gives CDR1 SGHVS, CDR2 FNYEAQ.

CDR3 protein: CSAREEVEQFF. CDR3 nucleotide sequence: TGCAGTGCTAGAGAGGAGGTTGAGCAGTTCTTC. The chain has TRBV20-1 and TRBJ2-1, with D possibly being TRBD2 (5 bases). The CDR3 runs to 11 residues. Per the germline V gene, CDR1 is DFQATT and CDR2 is SNEGSKA (reference sequence). Trimming removed 0 bases at V and 9 bases at J, with 6 bases between.

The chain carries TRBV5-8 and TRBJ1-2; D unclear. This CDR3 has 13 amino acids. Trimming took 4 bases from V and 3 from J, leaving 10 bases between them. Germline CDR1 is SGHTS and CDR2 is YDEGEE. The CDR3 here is CASSHGMDYGYTF. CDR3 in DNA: TGTGCCAGCAGCCACGGGATGGACTATGGCTACACCTTC.

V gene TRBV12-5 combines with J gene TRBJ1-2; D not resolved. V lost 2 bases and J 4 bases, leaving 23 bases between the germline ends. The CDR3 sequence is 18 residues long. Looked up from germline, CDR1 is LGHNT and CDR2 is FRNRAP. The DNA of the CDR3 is TGTGCTAGTGGTTTGTCTGATGGGGAGCGGGTTTGGGGCTATGGCTACACCTTC. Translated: CASGLSDGERVWGYGYTF.

The CDR3 loop is CASSPRTSGSTGELFF. The DNA for the CDR3 is TGTGCCAGCAGTCCCCGGACTAGCGGGAGTACCGGGGAGCTGTTTTTT. The rearrangement uses TRBV27 and TRBJ2-2; TRBD2 agrees at 13 bases. The germline gives CDR1 MNHEY, CDR2 SMNVEV (reference sequence). The CDR3 loop spans 16 amino acids. V lost 5 bases, J lost 5 bases, and 5 bases stayed unmatched.

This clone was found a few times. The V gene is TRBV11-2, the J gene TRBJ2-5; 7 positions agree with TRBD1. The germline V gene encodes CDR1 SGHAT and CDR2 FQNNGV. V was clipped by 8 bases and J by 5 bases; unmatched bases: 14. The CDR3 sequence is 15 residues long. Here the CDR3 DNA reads TGTGCCAGCTCCTTCGCAGGGGGTATGTGGGAGACCCAGTACTTC. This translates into CASSFAGGMWETQYF.

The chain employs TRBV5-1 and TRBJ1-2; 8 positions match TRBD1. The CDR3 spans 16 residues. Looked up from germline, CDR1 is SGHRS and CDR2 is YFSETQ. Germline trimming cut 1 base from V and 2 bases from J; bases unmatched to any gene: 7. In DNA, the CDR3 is TGCGCCAGCAGCTTGAATCCAGGGGGCCAGAACTATGGCTACACCTTC. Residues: CASSLNPGGQNYGYTF.

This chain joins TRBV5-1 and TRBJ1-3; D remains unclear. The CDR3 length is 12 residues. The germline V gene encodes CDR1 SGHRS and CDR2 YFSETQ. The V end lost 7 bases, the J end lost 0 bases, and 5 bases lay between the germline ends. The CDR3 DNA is TGCGCCAGCTCCTACTCTGGAAACACCATATATTTT. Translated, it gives CASSYSGNTIYF.